This T cell receptor (beta chain) was obtained from a study of T cells after yellow fever vaccination. This clonotype has ten or more counts. Its antigen is not identified. A single record per CDR3 protein comes from TCRdb applying MiXCR to the 5' RACE reads. The sample includes hundreds of thousands of distinct CDR3 sequences, 10% to 15% of them seen just once. V lost 6 bases and J lost 1, with 17 bases in between. Germline CDR1 DFQATT, CDR2 SNEGSKA (reference sequence). CDR3 length: 15 residues. General observations from the study: Highly abundant clonotypes carried over from the bulk population could end up in FACS-sorted repertoires as contaminants. CD4 and CD8 compartments shared a small share of clonotypes, likely from convergent recombination.

The chain is built from TRBV20-1 and TRBJ2-3; tentatively, D is TRBD2 (6 bases). The sample here was PBMCs, taken on the day of the yellow fever booster vaccination. The sequence was obtained from a man between 25 and 39 years old who received the YFV17D yellow fever vaccine. The CDR3 DNA reads as TGCAGTGCGGAGAGGGTAGCGGACGGCACAGATACGCAGTATTTT. It encodes CSAERVADGTDTQYF.